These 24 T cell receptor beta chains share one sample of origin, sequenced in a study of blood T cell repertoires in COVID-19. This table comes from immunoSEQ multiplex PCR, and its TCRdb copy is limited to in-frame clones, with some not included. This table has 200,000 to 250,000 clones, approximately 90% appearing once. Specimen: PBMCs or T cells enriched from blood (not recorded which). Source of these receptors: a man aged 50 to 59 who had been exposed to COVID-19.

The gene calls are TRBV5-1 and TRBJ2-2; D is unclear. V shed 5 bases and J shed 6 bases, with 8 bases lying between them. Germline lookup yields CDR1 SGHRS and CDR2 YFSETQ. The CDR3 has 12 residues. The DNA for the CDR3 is TGCGCCAGCAGAACCTACCCCGGGGAGCTGTTTTTT. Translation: CASRTYPGELFF.

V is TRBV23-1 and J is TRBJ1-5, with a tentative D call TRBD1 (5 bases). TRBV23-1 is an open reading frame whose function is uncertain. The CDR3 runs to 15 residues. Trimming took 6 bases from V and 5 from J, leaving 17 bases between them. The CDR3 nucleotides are TGCGCCAGCAGCCTAAGGGGTCCGCGCGATCAGCCCCAGCATTTT. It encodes CASSLRGPRDQPQHF.

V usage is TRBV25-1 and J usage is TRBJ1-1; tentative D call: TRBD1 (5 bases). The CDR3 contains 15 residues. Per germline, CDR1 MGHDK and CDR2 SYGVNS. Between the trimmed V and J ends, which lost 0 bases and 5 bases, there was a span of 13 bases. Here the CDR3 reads CASSEYTGGGTEAFF. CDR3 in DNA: TGTGCCAGCAGTGAATATACCGGCGGGGGGACTGAAGCTTTCTTT.

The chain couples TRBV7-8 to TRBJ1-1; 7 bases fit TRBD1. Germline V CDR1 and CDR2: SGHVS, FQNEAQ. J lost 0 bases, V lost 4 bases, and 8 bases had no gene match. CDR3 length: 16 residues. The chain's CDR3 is CASSSKTGPLNTEAFF. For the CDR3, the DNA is TGTGCCAGCAGCTCAAAGACAGGGCCCCTGAACACTGAAGCTTTCTTT. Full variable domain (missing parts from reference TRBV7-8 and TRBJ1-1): GAGVSQSPRYKVAKRGQDVALRCDPISGHVSLFWYQQALGQGPEFLTYFQNEAQLDKSGLPSDRFFAERPEGSVSTLKIQRTQQEDSAVYLCASSSKTGPLNTEAFFGQGTRLTVV.

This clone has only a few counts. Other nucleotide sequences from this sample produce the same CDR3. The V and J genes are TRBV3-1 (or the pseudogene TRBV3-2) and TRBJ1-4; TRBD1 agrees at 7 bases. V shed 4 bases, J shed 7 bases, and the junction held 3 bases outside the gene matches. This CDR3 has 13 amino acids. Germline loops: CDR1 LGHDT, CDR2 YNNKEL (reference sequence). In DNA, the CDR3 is TGTGCCAGCAGCCCCCGACAGGGTGAAAAACTGTTTTTT. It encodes CASSPRQGEKLFF.

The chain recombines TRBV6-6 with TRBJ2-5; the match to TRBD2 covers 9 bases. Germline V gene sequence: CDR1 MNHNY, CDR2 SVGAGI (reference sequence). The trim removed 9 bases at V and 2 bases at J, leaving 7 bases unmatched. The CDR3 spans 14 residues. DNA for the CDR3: TGTGCCAGTACACTAGCGGGTTATCAAGAGACCCAGTACTTC. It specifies CASTLAGYQETQYF.

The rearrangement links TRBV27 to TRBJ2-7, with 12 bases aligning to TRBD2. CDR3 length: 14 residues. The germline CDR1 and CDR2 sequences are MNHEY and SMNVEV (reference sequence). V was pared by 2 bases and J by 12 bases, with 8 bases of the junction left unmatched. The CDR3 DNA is TGTGCCAGCAGTTTAAGTCTAGCGGGAGGGCGGTTGTACGTC. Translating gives CASSLSLAGGRLYV.

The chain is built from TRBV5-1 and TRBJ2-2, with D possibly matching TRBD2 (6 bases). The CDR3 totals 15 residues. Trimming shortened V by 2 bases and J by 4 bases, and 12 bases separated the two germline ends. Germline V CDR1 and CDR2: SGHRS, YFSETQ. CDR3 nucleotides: TGCGCCAGCAGCTTTGCGGCGGGGCCCACCGGGGAGCTGTTTTTT. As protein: CASSFAAGPTGELFF.

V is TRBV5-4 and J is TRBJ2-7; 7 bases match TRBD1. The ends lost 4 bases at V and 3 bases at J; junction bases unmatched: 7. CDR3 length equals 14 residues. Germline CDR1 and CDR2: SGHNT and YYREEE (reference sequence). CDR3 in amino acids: CASSPTGIHYEQYF. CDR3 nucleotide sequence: TGTGCCAGCAGCCCGACAGGGATCCACTACGAGCAGTACTTC.

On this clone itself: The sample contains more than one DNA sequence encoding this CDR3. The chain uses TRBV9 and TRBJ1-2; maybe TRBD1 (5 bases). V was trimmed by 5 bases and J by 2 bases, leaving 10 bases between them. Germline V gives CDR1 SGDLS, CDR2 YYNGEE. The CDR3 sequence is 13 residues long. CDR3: CASSPDRNYGYTF. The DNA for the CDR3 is TGTGCCAGCAGTCCCGACAGAAACTATGGCTACACCTTC.

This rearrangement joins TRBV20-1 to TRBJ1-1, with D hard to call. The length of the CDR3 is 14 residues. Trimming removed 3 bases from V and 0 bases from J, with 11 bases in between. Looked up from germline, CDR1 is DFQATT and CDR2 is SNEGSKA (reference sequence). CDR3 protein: CSASRGSMNTEAFF. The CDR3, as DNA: TGCAGTGCTAGTAGAGGTTCGATGAACACTGAAGCTTTCTTT.

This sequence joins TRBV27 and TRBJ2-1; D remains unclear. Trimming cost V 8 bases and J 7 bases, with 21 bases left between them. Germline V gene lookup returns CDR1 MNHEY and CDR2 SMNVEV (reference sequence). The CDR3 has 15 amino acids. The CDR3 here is CASGLRAGIWNEQFF. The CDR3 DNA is TGTGCCAGCGGGCTTCGAGCTGGCATCTGGAATGAGCAGTTCTTC.

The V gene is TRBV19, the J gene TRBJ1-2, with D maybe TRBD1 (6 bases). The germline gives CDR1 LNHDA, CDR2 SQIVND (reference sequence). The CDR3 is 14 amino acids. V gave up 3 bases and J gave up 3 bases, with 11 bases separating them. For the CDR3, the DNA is TGTGCCAGTAGTATCAGGGACACCGACTATGGCTACACCTTC. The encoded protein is CASSIRDTDYGYTF. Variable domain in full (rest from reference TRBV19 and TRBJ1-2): DGGITQSPKYLFRKEGQNVTLSCEQNLNHDAMYWYRQDPGQGLRLIYYSQIVNDFQKGDIAEGYSVSREKKESFPLTVTSAQKNPTAFYLCASSIRDTDYGYTFGSGTRLTVV.

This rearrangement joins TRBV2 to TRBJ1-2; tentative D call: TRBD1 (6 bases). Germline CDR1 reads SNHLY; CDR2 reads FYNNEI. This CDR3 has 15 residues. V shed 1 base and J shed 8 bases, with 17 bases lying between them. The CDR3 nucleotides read TGTGCCAGCAGTGAAGGGGCCAGGGGATCAGGGGGCTACACCTTC. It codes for CASSEGARGSGGYTF. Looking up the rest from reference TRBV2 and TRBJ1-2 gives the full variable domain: EPEVTQTPSHQVTQMGQEVILRCVPISNHLYFYWYRQILGQKVEFLVSFYNNEISEKSEIFDDQFSVERPDGSNFTLKIRSTKLEDSAMYFCASSEGARGSGGYTFGSGTRLTVV.

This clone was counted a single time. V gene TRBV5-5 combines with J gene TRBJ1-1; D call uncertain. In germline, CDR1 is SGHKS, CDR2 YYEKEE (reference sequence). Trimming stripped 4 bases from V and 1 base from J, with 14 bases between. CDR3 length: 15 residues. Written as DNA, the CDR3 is TGTGCCAGCAGCGCTGGCCGAAATCCGAACACTGAAGCTTTCTTT. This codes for CASSAGRNPNTEAFF.

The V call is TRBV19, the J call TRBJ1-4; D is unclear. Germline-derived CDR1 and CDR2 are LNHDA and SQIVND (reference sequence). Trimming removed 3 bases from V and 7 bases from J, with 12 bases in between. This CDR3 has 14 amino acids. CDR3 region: CASSMWRVSEKLFF. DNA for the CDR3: TGTGCCAGTAGTATGTGGAGGGTTAGTGAAAAACTGTTTTTT.

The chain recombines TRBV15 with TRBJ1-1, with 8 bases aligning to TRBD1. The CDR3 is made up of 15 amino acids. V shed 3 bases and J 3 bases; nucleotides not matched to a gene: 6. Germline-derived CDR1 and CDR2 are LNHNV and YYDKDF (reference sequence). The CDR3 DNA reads TGTGCCACCAGCAGGATGGACAGGGAGGACACTGAAGCTTTCTTT. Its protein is CATSRMDREDTEAFF.

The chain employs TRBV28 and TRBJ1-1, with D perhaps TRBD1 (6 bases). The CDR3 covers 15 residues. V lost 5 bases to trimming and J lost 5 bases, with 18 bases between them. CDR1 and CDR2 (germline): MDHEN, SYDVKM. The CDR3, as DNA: TGTGCCAGCAGTCGGGCCAGGGGAATGGAGACTGAAGCTTTCTTT. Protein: CASSRARGMETEAFF.

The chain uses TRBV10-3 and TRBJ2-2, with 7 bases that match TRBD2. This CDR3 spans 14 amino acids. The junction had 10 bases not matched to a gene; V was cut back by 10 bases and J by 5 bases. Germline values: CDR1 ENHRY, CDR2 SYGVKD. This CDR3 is CATKGGEGTGELFF. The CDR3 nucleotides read TGTGCCACCAAAGGAGGGGAGGGAACCGGGGAGCTGTTTTTT.

This CDR3 reads CAISEWTGQIGGYTF. CDR3 DNA: TGTGCCATCAGTGAGTGGACAGGCCAGATCGGTGGCTACACCTTC. The V and J genes are TRBV10-3 and TRBJ1-2, with 7 bases aligning to TRBD1. V shed 1 base, J shed 7 bases, and the junction held 9 bases outside the gene matches. This CDR3 spans 15 amino acids. Germline V CDR1 and CDR2: ENHRY, SYGVKD.

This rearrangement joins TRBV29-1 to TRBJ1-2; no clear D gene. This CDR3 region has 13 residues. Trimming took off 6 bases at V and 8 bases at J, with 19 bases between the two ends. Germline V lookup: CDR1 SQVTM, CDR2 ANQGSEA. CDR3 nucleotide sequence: TGCAGCGTCCGCCGGGCGGAGGGTGGAGGCTACACCTTC. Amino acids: CSVRRAEGGGYTF.

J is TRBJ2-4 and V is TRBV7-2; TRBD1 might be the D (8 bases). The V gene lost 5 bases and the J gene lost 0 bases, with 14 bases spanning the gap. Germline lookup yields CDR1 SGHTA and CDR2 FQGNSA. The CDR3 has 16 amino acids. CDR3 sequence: CASSLQGGLAKNIQYF. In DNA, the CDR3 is TGTGCCAGCAGCCTACAGGGGGGGCTAGCCAAAAACATTCAGTACTTC.

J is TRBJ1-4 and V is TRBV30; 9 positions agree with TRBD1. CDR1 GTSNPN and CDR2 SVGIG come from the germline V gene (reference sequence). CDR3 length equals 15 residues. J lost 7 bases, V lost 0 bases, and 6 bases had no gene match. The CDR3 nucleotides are TGTGCCTGGAGTGTACGGGGACAGGGACCTGAAAAACTGTTTTTT. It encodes CAWSVRGQGPEKLFF.

CDR3 sequence (DNA): TGTGCCAGCAGCCAAGATCGCCCCGGGACAGGGTATGGCACCGGGGAGCTGTTTTTT. Translation gives CASSQDRPGTGYGTGELFF. The chain has TRBV14 and TRBJ2-2; the match to TRBD1 covers 9 bases. The CDR3 runs 19 residues. The V gene's germline CDR1 is SGHDN and CDR2 FVKESK. V lost 0 bases to trimming and J lost 4 bases; unmatched junction nucleotides: 12.